Presented here are 32 T cell receptor beta chains from one specimen sequenced in a study of glioma-infiltrating T cells after dendritic cell vaccination. Regarding time point: after dendritic cell vaccination, including at tumor progression/relapse. TCRdb's copy holds only in-frame clones and misses some; the assay was immunoSEQ multiplex PCR. The sample consists of tens of thousands of clones, roughly four fifths of them appearing once. This specimen was blood, taken after dendritic cell vaccination. These receptors were taken from a human donor with glioblastoma.

The chain is built from TRBV4-2 and TRBJ2-7, with 8 nucleotides matching TRBD2. The CDR3 has 14 amino acids. V dropped 0 bases and J dropped 3; count of bases not matched to a gene: 1. Germline V gene data show CDR1 as LGHNA and CDR2 as YNFKEQ. CDR3 region: CASSQEGTSYEQYF. In DNA, the CDR3 is TGTGCCAGCAGCCAAGAAGGGACTAGCTACGAGCAGTACTTC.

J is TRBJ1-6 and V is TRBV2; TRBD1 agrees at 7 bases. J gave up 5 bases and V 6 bases, and 7 bases lay outside the gene matches. CDR1 is SNHLY, CDR2 FYNNEI, per germline. The CDR3 is 15 amino acids. CDR3 DNA: TGTGCCAGCAGCCCAGGGACAGCGAATAATTCACCCCTCCACTTT. Its protein product is CASSPGTANNSPLHF.

V usage is TRBV7-9 and J usage is TRBJ2-7, with 9 bases lining up with TRBD1. Germline trimming cut 4 bases from V and 6 bases from J; bases unmatched to any gene: 7. The CDR3 sequence is 14 residues long. Per the germline V gene, CDR1 is SEHNR and CDR2 is FQNEAQ (reference sequence). The CDR3 reads CASSSGTGSGEQYF. CDR3 in DNA: TGTGCCAGCAGCTCCGGGACAGGGTCCGGCGAGCAGTACTTC. The whole variable domain, filled in from reference TRBV7-9 and TRBJ2-7, reads DTGVSQNPRHKITKRGQNVTFRCDPISEHNRLYWYRQTLGQGPEFLTYFQNEAQLEKSRLLSDRFSAERPKGSFSTLEIQRTEQGDSAMYLCASSSGTGSGEQYFGPGTRLTVT.

This chain links TRBV4-2 with TRBJ1-2; the D gene is possibly TRBD1 (6 bases). V lost 0 bases, J lost 4 bases, and 12 bases lay in between. Germline lookup yields CDR1 LGHNA and CDR2 YNFKEQ. The CDR3 loop spans 15 amino acids. Written as DNA, the CDR3 is TGTGCCAGCAGCCAAGAAGTTCAGACAGGCTATGGCTACACCTTC. This encodes CASSQEVQTGYGYTF.

The chain employs TRBV11-2 and TRBJ1-6; 7 bases match TRBD1. Germline V gene sequence: CDR1 SGHAT, CDR2 FQNNGV. The CDR3 has 15 residues. After removal of 5 bases from V and 10 bases from J, the junction contained 11 bases not matched to a gene. CDR3 residues: CASSPTTGLGSPLHF. The CDR3 DNA sequence: TGTGCCAGCAGCCCTACGACAGGGTTGGGATCACCCCTCCACTTT.

The rearrangement links TRBV7-3 to TRBJ1-1; 9 nucleotides line up with TRBD1. The germline gives CDR1 SGHTA, CDR2 FQGTGA. The CDR3 has 14 amino acids. V shed 4 bases and J 2 bases; nucleotides not matched to a gene: 2. CDR3 protein: CASSWDRDNTEAFF. The CDR3 coding sequence is TGTGCCAGCAGCTGGGACAGGGATAACACTGAAGCTTTCTTT.

The chain recombines TRBV7-2 with TRBJ1-1; D perhaps matches TRBD1 (6 bases). V was shortened by 5 bases and J by 6 bases, with 19 bases between the two germline ends. The CDR3 loop spans 15 amino acids. Looked up from germline, CDR1 is SGHTA and CDR2 is FQGNSA. The CDR3 region has the DNA TGTGCCAGCAGCCCTCAGGGGAACATCAGGGCTGAAGCTTTCTTT. Residues: CASSPQGNIRAEAFF.

The chain is built from TRBV2 and TRBJ2-1; 9 nucleotides match TRBD2. Germline V gives CDR1 SNHLY, CDR2 FYNNEI. V trimming: 10 bases; J trimming: 5 bases; junction bases outside the gene matches: 6. This CDR3 has 13 residues. The CDR3 DNA reads TGTGCCAACCCGGGACTAGCAGACAATGAGCAGTTCTTC. Translated: CANPGLADNEQFF. The whole variable domain, filled in from reference TRBV2 and TRBJ2-1, reads EPEVTQTPSHQVTQMGQEVILRCVPISNHLYFYWYRQILGQKVEFLVSFYNNEISEKSEIFDDQFSVERPDGSNFTLKIRSTKLEDSAMYFCANPGLADNEQFFGPGTRLTVL.

The rearrangement links TRBV9 to TRBJ1-4; 7 bases match TRBD1. Germline-derived CDR1 and CDR2 are SGDLS and YYNGEE. The J segment lost 5 bases and the V segment lost 2 bases, leaving 6 bases of the junction unmatched. The CDR3 is 15 residues long. The CDR3 loop is CASSVVGTVNEKLFF. The CDR3 DNA follows: TGTGCCAGCAGCGTGGTCGGGACAGTAAATGAAAAACTGTTTTTT.

The V and J genes are TRBV5-1 and TRBJ2-3; D is undetermined. CDR1 SGHRS and CDR2 YFSETQ come from the germline V gene. V shed 5 bases and J shed 2 bases, with 12 bases lying between them. This CDR3 region has 14 residues. The chain's CDR3 is CASSGVENTDTQYF. Written as DNA, the CDR3 is TGCGCCAGCAGTGGTGTAGAAAACACAGATACGCAGTATTTT.

The chain links TRBV6-1 to TRBJ1-2; 8 bases are a match to TRBD1. CDR3 size: 15 residues. Germline V lookup: CDR1 MNHNS, CDR2 SASEGT. With 3 bases clipped from V and 4 bases from J, the junction kept 7 bases outside the gene matches. In DNA form, the CDR3 reads TGTGCCAGCAGTGACATCGGGACAGGTGGCTATGGCTACACCTTC. It specifies CASSDIGTGGYGYTF.

J is TRBJ2-1 and V is TRBV7-2; 8 bases fit TRBD2. The CDR3 runs 15 residues. Trimming cost V 1 base and J 2 bases; bases outside gene matches: 1. Per the germline V gene, CDR1 is SGHTA and CDR2 is FQGNSA. CDR3 coding DNA: TGTGCCAGCAGCTTAGAACTAGCGGCCTACAATGAGCAGTTCTTC. It encodes CASSLELAAYNEQFF. Together with reference TRBV7-2 and TRBJ2-1, the CDR3 gives the full variable domain: GAGVSQSPSNKVTEKGKDVELRCDPISGHTALYWYRQSLGQGLEFLIYFQGNSAPDKSGLPSDRFSAERTGGSVSTLTIQRTQQEDSAVYLCASSLELAAYNEQFFGPGTRLTVL.

V gene TRBV5-1 combines with J gene TRBJ2-4; D remains unclear. CDR1 and CDR2 (germline): SGHRS, YFSETQ. This CDR3 spans 14 amino acids. Trimming took 0 bases from V and 8 from J, leaving 12 bases between them. The CDR3 region is CASSLGSPEDIQYF. The CDR3 bases are TGCGCCAGCAGCTTGGGTTCCCCCGAGGACATTCAGTACTTC.

The V gene is TRBV18, the J gene TRBJ1-2; maybe TRBD1 (6 bases). Trimming shortened V by 0 bases and J by 5 bases, and 7 bases separated the two germline ends. CDR3 length: 13 residues. Germline values: CDR1 KGHSH, CDR2 LQKENI. CDR3 protein: CASSPPGTYGYTF. The DNA for the CDR3 is TGTGCCAGCTCACCACCGGGGACATATGGCTACACCTTC.

This clone is classed as medium-sized. This sequence joins TRBV10-3 and TRBJ1-6; weak D call: TRBD1 (5 bases). Germline-derived CDR1 and CDR2 are ENHRY and SYGVKD. Trimming shortened V by 2 bases and J by 8 bases, and 13 bases separated the two germline ends. This CDR3 has 15 residues. CDR3 protein: CAISERAAGDSPLHF. DNA for the CDR3: TGTGCCATCAGTGAGAGGGCAGCGGGGGATTCACCCCTCCACTTT.

V gene TRBV21-1 combines with J gene TRBJ2-7; whether TRBD2, the table's D call, matches the DNA was not checked. TRBV21-1 is listed as a pseudogene. The length of the CDR3 is 19 residues. The CDR3 DNA is TGTGCCAGCAGCAAAGATCCCCCCGGGACTAGCGGGGGGGCCTACGAGCAGTACTTC. Protein sequence: CASSKDPPGTSGGAYEQYF.

CDR3 protein: CASSLGRLAGGQGQFF. The CDR3 nucleotides are TGCGCCAGCAGCTTAGGGAGACTAGCGGGGGGGCAAGGGCAGTTCTTC. The chain employs TRBV5-1 and TRBJ2-1; the match to TRBD2 covers 14 bases. The junction had 10 bases not matched to a gene; V was cut back by 2 bases and J by 12 bases. Looked up from germline, CDR1 is SGHRS and CDR2 is YFSETQ. The CDR3 has 16 residues.

Here the CDR3 DNA reads TGTGCTAGTGGTGATGGGGGGTTTTTAGAGACCCAGTACTTC. Residues: CASGDGGFLETQYF. This rearrangement joins TRBV12-5 to TRBJ2-5, with D possibly TRBD2 on 6 matching bases. CDR3 length: 14 residues. Germline V CDR1 and CDR2: LGHNT, FRNRAP. V lost 5 bases and J 4 bases, leaving 14 bases between the germline ends.

Note on this clone: The sample holds other DNA sequences that translate to the same CDR3. The CDR3 coding sequence is TGTGCCAGCAGTGCCACGGGAAGGACGAGCTATGGCTACACCTTC. This encodes CASSATGRTSYGYTF. The J gene is TRBJ1-2, the V gene TRBV13; no clear D. The CDR3 sequence is 15 residues long. Trimming stripped 6 bases from V and 4 bases from J, with 18 bases between. Germline CDR1 is PRHDT and CDR2 is FYEKMQ (reference sequence).

The chain recombines TRBV6-1 with TRBJ1-2; 7 positions agree with TRBD1. Germline-derived CDR1 and CDR2 are MNHNS and SASEGT. CDR3 length: 14 amino acids. V shed 7 bases, J shed 4 bases, and the junction held 9 bases outside the gene matches. CDR3 amino acids: CASNLRTGVYGYTF. The DNA of the CDR3 is TGTGCCAGCAACCTTCGGACAGGCGTCTATGGCTACACCTTC.

This chain links TRBV5-1 with TRBJ2-1; TRBD2 agrees at 9 bases. Germline-derived CDR1 and CDR2 are SGHRS and YFSETQ. V shed 0 bases, J shed 4 bases, and the junction held 2 bases outside the gene matches. This CDR3 spans 15 amino acids. The CDR3 sequence is CASSLGGGEYNEQFF. DNA for the CDR3: TGCGCCAGCAGCTTGGGCGGGGGGGAGTACAATGAGCAGTTCTTC.

V and J are TRBV4-1 and TRBJ1-1, with TRBD1 matching 8 bases. CDR3 length equals 15 residues. Germline V gene sequence: CDR1 MGHRA, CDR2 YSYEKL. V was pared by 3 bases and J by 1 base, with 4 bases of the junction left unmatched. CDR3 DNA: TGCGCCAGCAGCCAGGGACAGGTGCAGAACACTGAAGCTTTCTTT. Translated: CASSQGQVQNTEAFF.

V and J are TRBV4-1 and TRBJ1-1, with TRBD1 matching over 7 bases. This CDR3 is built from 18 residues. Germline assignment: CDR1 MGHRA and CDR2 YSYEKL. J gave up 0 bases and V 0 bases, and 10 bases lay outside the gene matches. CDR3 region: CASSQDRGQAYMNTEAFF. For the CDR3, the DNA is TGCGCCAGCAGCCAAGATCGCGGACAGGCCTACATGAACACTGAAGCTTTCTTT.

The rearrangement uses TRBV15 and TRBJ2-5, with 8 bases fitting TRBD2. This CDR3 comprises 14 residues. V dropped 0 bases and J dropped 4; count of bases not matched to a gene: 1. Germline assignment: CDR1 LNHNV and CDR2 YYDKDF (reference sequence). CDR3 bases: TGTGCCACCAGCAGAGATCTAGCGGGAGAGACCCAGTACTTC. It is translated as CATSRDLAGETQYF.

The V and J genes are TRBV6-6 and TRBJ2-7, with a weak D call TRBD1 (6 bases). The germline V gene encodes CDR1 MNHNY and CDR2 SVGAGI (reference sequence). Trimming stripped 2 bases from V and 4 bases from J, with 9 bases between. CDR3 size: 13 residues. The CDR3 nucleotides are TGTGCCAGCAGTTACAGGGGGTTATACGAGCAGTACTTC. Protein sequence: CASSYRGLYEQYF.

V gene TRBV6-5 combines with J gene TRBJ1-2, with 7 nucleotides matching TRBD1. In germline, CDR1 is MNHEY, CDR2 SVGAGI. The CDR3 is 16 residues long. V gave up 2 bases and J gave up 6 bases; unmatched junction bases: 12. The CDR3 spells CASSYEDRAGLDGYTF. CDR3 DNA: TGTGCCAGCAGTTACGAAGACAGGGCAGGGCTGGATGGCTACACCTTC.

The chain joins TRBV2 to TRBJ1-4; weak D call: TRBD1 (5 bases). The V gene lost 6 bases and the J gene lost 0 bases, with 14 bases spanning the gap. This CDR3 has 16 amino acids. Germline V lookup: CDR1 SNHLY, CDR2 FYNNEI. CDR3 bases: TGTGCCAGCAGCCCAAGTACGGGGGCAACTAATGAAAAACTGTTTTTT. Its translation: CASSPSTGATNEKLFF.

This chain links TRBV6-5 with TRBJ1-1; D is uncertain. This CDR3 has 15 amino acids. V was pared by 5 bases and J by 1 base, with 14 bases between. Looked up from germline, CDR1 is MNHEY and CDR2 is SVGAGI. The CDR3 protein is CASSTRGGPNTEAFF. Here the CDR3 DNA reads TGTGCCAGCAGTACCCGGGGAGGGCCGAACACTGAAGCTTTCTTT.

This chain links TRBV4-2 with TRBJ1-4; D might be TRBD1 (6 bases). The CDR3 consists of 16 residues. Deletions cut 3 bases from V and 3 bases from J, with 14 bases between. Germline CDR1 and CDR2: LGHNA and YNFKEQ. This CDR3 is CASSHNQGRANEKLFF. The CDR3, as DNA: TGTGCCAGCAGCCACAACCAGGGGCGGGCTAATGAAAAACTGTTTTTT.

Written as DNA, the CDR3 is TGTGCCAGCAGCTTCCCGCATGGGGAAGCGGGGGGGAGCCAGACCCAGTACTTC. It encodes CASSFPHGEAGGSQTQYF. The chain has TRBV11-2 and TRBJ2-5, with 10 positions matching TRBD2. This CDR3 has 18 amino acids. V lost 3 bases to trimming and J lost 6 bases; unmatched junction nucleotides: 16. Germline CDR1 is SGHAT and CDR2 is FQNNGV.

The gene calls are TRBV7-2 and TRBJ2-5; 14 bases line up with TRBD2. The trim removed 4 bases at V and 5 bases at J, leaving 3 bases unmatched. Germline V gene sequence: CDR1 SGHTA, CDR2 FQGNSA. The CDR3 sequence is 15 residues long. CDR3 sequence (DNA): TGTGCCAGCAGCTATAGGACTAGCGGGGGGGAGACCCAGTACTTC. Translated: CASSYRTSGGETQYF.

The chain is built from TRBV6-6 and TRBJ2-2; perhaps TRBD2 as D (6 bases). The CDR3 is 16 amino acids. V lost 3 bases to trimming and J lost 4 bases, with 15 bases between them. Per the germline V gene, CDR1 is MNHNY and CDR2 is SVGAGI (reference sequence). The CDR3 coding sequence is TGTGCCAGCAGTTATATCGGGGGTCCCCGCACCGGGGAGCTGTTTTTT. It translates to CASSYIGGPRTGELFF.